This T cell receptor (beta chain) was captured in a study of T cell responses to AZD1222 COVID-19 vaccine. Across the whole study: Researchers grouped second doses given at about 4 or about 12 weeks into one pool.

The table came from immunoSEQ multiplex PCR; TCRdb's copy has only in-frame clones and leaves some out. The top ten hold around 3.1% of the sample, which has 90,000 to 100,000 clones, roughly nine tenths seen once. The germline gives CDR1 SGHTA, CDR2 FQGNSA. The CDR3 runs 14 residues. Trimming removed 3 bases at V and 4 bases at J, with 10 bases between. This clonotype was sampled from an adult in good health. This sequence joins TRBV7-2 and TRBJ1-5, with a tentative D call TRBD1 (6 bases). The sample consisted of peripheral blood, taken on day 0 of AZD1222 vaccination. The CDR3 reads CASSFKQGNQPQHF. As DNA, the CDR3 is TGTGCCAGCAGCTTCAAGCAGGGGAATCAGCCCCAGCATTTT.